The 8 T cell receptor delta chains presented below share a single source sample, sequenced in a study of γδ T cells in repeated Plasmodium falciparum infection. Vgamma9/Vdelta2+ and Vdelta2-negative gammadelta T cells were flow-sorted from PBMC for bulk sequencing. TCRdb used CATT to re-call clones from the multiplex PCR reads. The sample contains 45,000 to 50,000 delta-chain clones, roughly 1.5% of which appear only once. The sequencing sample was made of gamma-delta T cells from blood. The receptor set was obtained from a pool of human donors (malaria-infected and uninfected, not separated).

With respect to this clone: The TCRdb protein, from a much larger clone, departs from this DNA's translation at residue 23, likely by read error; the protein shown derives from the DNA. This chain links TRDV1 with TRDJ1; D may correspond to TRDD2 or TRDD3 (9 bases each). Germline lookup yields CDR1 TSWWSYY and CDR2 QGS. The CDR3 spans 28 residues. The CDR3 sequence: CALGAPFLRAQVARNSWGIPPYNDKLIF. In DNA form, the CDR3 reads TGTGCTCTTGGGGCGCCCTTCCTACGTGCACAAGTGGCTCGAAACTCCTGGGGGATCCCTCCGTACAACGATAAGCTCATCTTT.

The sample holds many counts of this clone. A far larger clone is only one base removed, so a read error is likely. The sample carries other DNA sequences with the same CDR3. The rearrangement uses TRDV1 and TRDJ1; 11 bases are shared with TRDD3. This CDR3 is built from 22 residues. The germline gives CDR1 TSWWSYY, CDR2 QGS. Trimming removed 3 bases from V and 2 bases from J; junction bases left unmatched: 23. Here the CDR3 DNA reads TGTGCTCTTGGGGATTCTTCCTTCCTCGGAAGAGTGTGGGGGATACGAACCGATAAACTCATCTTT. Translation gives CALGDSSFLGRVWGIRTDKLIF.

This clone was recorded a few times. This sequence is one base from a far larger clone and is likely a read error. Within the sample, other DNA sequences also encode this same CDR3. CDR3 amino acids: CALGDDSPPNWGIWVTDKLIF. CDR3 bases: TGTGCTCTTGGGGATGATTCTCCTCCTAACTGGGGGATTTGGGTTACCGATAAACTCATCTTT. The chain has TRDV1 and TRDJ1, with 10 positions matching TRDD3. The J gene was not available in TCRdb and was assigned here by matching the DNA to germline segments. Germline CDR1 is TSWWSYY and CDR2 is QGS. The CDR3 has 21 amino acids. The V gene end was trimmed by 3 bases and the J gene end by 2 bases; junction bases not matched to a gene: 21.

This clone was observed a handful of times. For this DNA, TCRdb reports the protein of a much larger clone, which diverges at residue 9, most likely from a read error; the protein presented here is translated directly from the DNA. This chain joins TRDV2 and TRDJ1; D may be TRDD2 (6 bases). Trimming took off 1 base at V and 0 bases at J, with 23 bases between the two ends. The V gene's germline CDR1 is GEAIGNYY and CDR2 EKD. This CDR3 comprises 19 residues. The CDR3 sequence: CACDTGSYAGLLYTDKLIF. The CDR3 DNA reads TGTGCCTGTGACACGGGATCCTACGCTGGGCTACTTTACACCGATAAACTCATCTTT.

In the case of this clone: TCRdb lists the protein of a much larger clone for this DNA, which differs at residue 9, so this is likely a read error; the protein given here is translated from the DNA itself. This chain uses TRDV1 with TRDJ1; TRDD3 aligns across 8 bases. With V trimmed by 4 bases and J by 0 bases, 22 bases remained unmatched. The CDR3 consists of 21 residues. The V gene's germline CDR1 is TSWWSYY and CDR2 QGS. DNA of the CDR3: TGTGCTCTTGGGGCGTACCTCCCGCCCTACGACCTCTGGGGGAACACCGATAAACTCATCTTT. This sequence encodes CALGAYLPPYDLWGNTDKLIF.

This clone showed up many times. Other DNA variants within this sample encode the same CDR3. The V call is TRDV1, the J call TRDJ1; 8 nucleotides line up with TRDD2. Trimming at V came to 3 bases and at J to 0 bases, leaving 21 bases not matched to a gene. CDR3 length equals 21 residues. Germline values: CDR1 TSWWSYY, CDR2 QGS. Here the CDR3 reads CALGDATFLKGTGLYTDKLIF. The DNA for the CDR3 is TGTGCTCTTGGGGACGCAACCTTCCTAAAAGGTACTGGGCTTTACACCGATAAACTCATCTTT.

This clone has a count of ten or more. In nucleotides, the CDR3 is TGTGCCTGTGACGGGGCTGGGGGACTTAGCTCCTGGGACACCCGACAGATGTTTTTC. Encoded protein: CACDGAGGLSSWDTRQMFF. V and J are TRDV2 and TRDJ3, with 8 bases aligning to TRDD3. TCRdb leaves out the J gene; it was filled in here by matching the DNA to germline. V shed 3 bases and J 0 bases; nucleotides not matched to a gene: 9. The CDR3 length is 19 residues. Germline lookup yields CDR1 GEAIGNYY and CDR2 EKD.

Comments on this clone: TCRdb lists the protein of a much larger clone for this DNA, which differs at residue 5, so this is likely a read error; the protein given here is translated from the DNA itself. The chain uses TRDV1 and TRDJ1; D is undetermined. TCRdb offers no J gene call, so here the DNA was matched to germline to obtain one. CDR3 size: 15 residues. Germline CDR1 TSWWSYY, CDR2 QGS. Trimming removed 6 bases at V and 0 bases at J, with 14 bases between. CDR3 sequence (DNA): TGTGCTCTTGGCCCTCCCCAAACCTACACCGATAAACTCATCTTT. Residues: CALGPPQTYTDKLIF.